A single sample gave rise to the 17 T cell receptor beta chains below, sequenced in a study of T-cell memory formation after mild COVID-19. Each CDR3 protein is one row after TCRdb ran MiXCR on the 5' RACE reads. The table lists some 330,000 distinct CDR3 sequences, more than 20% of them singletons. The sequenced sample consisted of PBMCs or a T cell subset sorted from them (not recorded which). These receptors came from an adult woman who had mild COVID-19 (a few samples of this study predate the infection). Cell type and time point are not known.

The V call is TRBV27, the J call TRBJ2-7; 7 bases align to TRBD2. The V gene's germline CDR1 is MNHEY and CDR2 SMNVEV (reference sequence). The CDR3 loop spans 13 amino acids. With 6 bases clipped from V and 7 bases from J, the junction kept 9 bases outside the gene matches. In nucleotides, the CDR3 is TGTGCCAGCAGCCCTCCCGGGAGGTGGGAGCAGTACTTC. Protein product: CASSPPGRWEQYF.

This clonotype was counted between two and nine times. The chain couples TRBV12-3 or TRBV12-4 to TRBJ2-7; D is perhaps TRBD1 or TRBD2 (5 bases each). Trimming removed 5 bases from V and 5 bases from J, with 16 bases in between. This CDR3 comprises 14 residues. CDR3 in amino acids: CASSPLALGDEQYF. CDR3 DNA sequence: TGTGCCAGCAGTCCGCTAGCCCTGGGGGACGAGCAGTACTTC.

For the CDR3, the DNA is TGTGCCAGCAGCGTAGGGGGACAGCAATCCTACGAGCAGTACTTC. Protein sequence: CASSVGGQQSYEQYF. The gene calls are TRBV9 and TRBJ2-7; 7 nucleotides align to TRBD1. Germline-derived CDR1 and CDR2 are SGDLS and YYNGEE. The CDR3 loop spans 15 amino acids. Unmatched junction bases numbered 4, after V lost 0 bases and J lost 1 base. Looking up the rest from reference TRBV9 and TRBJ2-7 gives the full variable domain: DSGVTQTPKHLITATGQRVTLRCSPRSGDLSVYWYQQSLDQGLQFLIQYYNGEERAKGNILERFSAQQFPDLHSELNLSSLELGDSALYFCASSVGGQQSYEQYFGPGTRLTVT.

This chain links TRBV20-1 with TRBJ1-2; weak D call: TRBD1 (6 bases). The CDR3 length is 13 residues. Trimming pared 1 base from V and 7 bases from J, leaving 13 bases between. Germline V lookup: CDR1 DFQATT, CDR2 SNEGSKA (reference sequence). The CDR3 loop is CSARVGGGLGYTF. DNA of the CDR3: TGCAGTGCTAGAGTGGGGGGGGGCCTTGGCTACACCTTC.

The chain uses TRBV30 and TRBJ1-5, with 8 bases fitting TRBD1. CDR3 length: 15 amino acids. Per germline, CDR1 GTSNPN and CDR2 SVGIG (reference sequence). With 3 bases clipped from V and 4 bases from J, the junction kept 8 bases outside the gene matches. CDR3 sequence reads: CAWSPTGAGNQPQHF. As DNA, the CDR3 is TGTGCCTGGAGCCCGACAGGGGCTGGGAATCAGCCCCAGCATTTT. Full variable domain (outside the CDR3, taken from reference TRBV30 and TRBJ1-5): SQTIHQWPATLVQPVGSPLSLECTVEGTSNPNLYWYRQAAGRGLQLLFYSVGIGQISSEVPQNLSASRPQDRQFILSSKKLLLSDSGFYLCAWSPTGAGNQPQHFGDGTRLSIL.

This clonotype has only a few counts. The V and J genes are TRBV5-1 and TRBJ2-7; TRBD1 agrees at 8 bases. CDR1 is SGHRS, CDR2 YFSETQ, per germline. The V and J ends lost 4 bases and 6 bases, in that order; junction bases with no gene match: 12. The CDR3 spans 15 residues. CDR3 sequence: CASSADRGGSGEQYF. As DNA, the CDR3 is TGCGCCAGCAGCGCAGACAGGGGAGGTTCGGGCGAGCAGTACTTC. The full variable domain, with the rest looked up from reference TRBV5-1 and TRBJ2-7, is KAGVTQTPRYLIKTRGQQVTLSCSPISGHRSVSWYQQTPGQGLQFLFEYFSETQRNKGNFPGRFSGRQFSNSRSEMNVSTLELGDSALYLCASSADRGGSGEQYFGPGTRLTVT.

The V gene is TRBV12-3 or TRBV12-4, the J gene TRBJ1-1; D unclear. V lost 6 bases to trimming and J lost 4 bases, with 15 bases between them. The CDR3 loop spans 14 amino acids. In DNA, the CDR3 is TGTGCCAGCAGCTCTACCGTTAGGAGCACTGAAGCTTTCTTT. The encoded protein is CASSSTVRSTEAFF.

V and J are TRBV5-8 and TRBJ1-1, with D unresolved. CDR3 length: 13 amino acids. Germline CDR1 is SGHTS and CDR2 is YDEGEE. Trimming stripped 4 bases from V and 8 bases from J, with 15 bases between. CDR3 DNA sequence: TGTGCCAGCAGCCAACCGGTTGGAACAGAAGCTTTCTTT. This gives the protein CASSQPVGTEAFF. The whole variable domain, filled in from reference TRBV5-8 and TRBJ1-1, reads EAGVTQSPTHLIKTRGQQATLRCSPISGHTSVYWYQQALGLGLQFLLWYDEGEERNRGNFPPRFSGRQFPNYSSELNVNALELEDSALYLCASSQPVGTEAFFGQGTRLTVV.

The chain links TRBV11-2 to TRBJ2-3; D not resolved. Germline loops: CDR1 SGHAT, CDR2 FQNNGV. The V gene lost 0 bases and the J gene lost 4 bases, with 11 bases spanning the gap. This CDR3 region has 15 residues. DNA for the CDR3: TGTGCCAGCAGCTTAGAGGTCGTCGGTTCAGATACGCAGTATTTT. Translation gives CASSLEVVGSDTQYF.

This clonotype was seen more than once but under ten times. Compared with germline, one end of the junction differs, possibly owing to a read error. This chain links TRBV4-3 with TRBJ2-7; no reliable D call. CDR1 and CDR2 from the germline V gene are LGHNA and YSLEER. CDR3 length: 14 amino acids. The CDR3 bases are TGCGCCAGCAGCCAAGATCTTGGGCCCTACGGGCAGTACTTC. Protein sequence: CASSQDLGPYGQYF.

J is TRBJ2-1 and V is TRBV4-3; weak D call: TRBD2 (6 bases). The CDR3 covers 16 residues. With 0 bases removed from V and 7 bases from J, the gap between germline ends came to 16 bases. Germline V gene data show CDR1 as LGHNA and CDR2 as YSLEER. The CDR3, as DNA: TGCGCCAGCAGCCAAGATTCCCTAGGAGGGGATAATGAGCAGTTCTTC. It translates to CASSQDSLGGDNEQFF.

This clonotype has a handful of counts. V and J are TRBV12-3 or TRBV12-4 and TRBJ2-7, with 10 nucleotides matching TRBD1. With 3 bases clipped from V and 2 bases from J, the junction kept 4 bases outside the gene matches. The CDR3 has 15 residues. CDR3 amino acids: CASSFIGTGAYEQYF. In DNA, the CDR3 is TGTGCCAGCAGTTTTATCGGGACAGGGGCCTACGAGCAGTACTTC.

This clonotype was found a few times. The chain links TRBV7-2 to TRBJ1-4; TRBD1 might be the D (5 bases). The CDR3 sequence is 16 residues long. V was shortened by 5 bases and J by 8 bases, with 21 bases between the two germline ends. Germline V gene lookup returns CDR1 SGHTA and CDR2 FQGNSA. The DNA of the CDR3 is TGTGCCAGCAGCCCGAATCCCCTGGCAGGGAGGGAAAAACTGTTTTTT. Translation gives CASSPNPLAGREKLFF.

This clonotype was seen more than once but under ten times. The chain is built from TRBV20-1 and TRBJ2-5, with 9 bases that match TRBD2. Looked up from germline, CDR1 is DFQATT and CDR2 is SNEGSKA (reference sequence). Unmatched junction bases numbered 9, after V lost 6 bases and J lost 1 base. CDR3 length equals 15 residues. The CDR3 reads CSAILGGRAQETQYF. The CDR3 region has the DNA TGCAGTGCCATCCTTGGCGGGAGGGCCCAAGAGACCCAGTACTTC.

The count of this clonotype is one. The chain has TRBV29-1 and TRBJ2-1; TRBD1 agrees at 10 bases. The V gene end was trimmed by 2 bases and the J gene end by 8 bases; junction bases not matched to a gene: 6. Per the germline V gene, CDR1 is SQVTM and CDR2 is ANQGSEA. The length of the CDR3 is 14 residues. CDR3 nucleotide sequence: TGCAGCGTTGAATATCGGACAGGGGGGTATGAGCAGTTCTTC. It yields the protein CSVEYRTGGYEQFF.

CDR3 DNA: TGTGCCTGGGACGTATCCCGGGTCTCCAGGACGACGACGCAGTATTTT. Amino acid sequence: CAWDVSRVSRTTTQYF. This chain links TRBV30 with TRBJ2-3; D unresolved. Germline assignment: CDR1 GTSNPN and CDR2 SVGIG (reference sequence). V lost 5 bases to trimming and J lost 9 bases, with 27 bases between them. The CDR3 runs 16 residues.

This clonotype occurred many times. The rearrangement uses TRBV7-9 and TRBJ2-7; D perhaps matches TRBD1 (5 bases). Germline-derived CDR1 and CDR2 are SEHNR and FQNEAQ (reference sequence). The CDR3 runs 15 residues. The V gene lost 5 bases and the J gene lost 2 bases, with 16 bases spanning the gap. The CDR3 loop reads CASSQDSFAPYEQYF. CDR3 sequence (DNA): TGTGCCAGCAGCCAAGACAGTTTTGCTCCCTACGAGCAGTACTTC.